These 7 T cell receptor beta chains originate from one sample sequenced in a study of beta chain features in type 1 diabetes. Investigators reverse transcribed all isolated RNA, so they sequenced expressed TCRB transcripts. Data came from immunoSEQ multiplex PCR; TCRdb stores just in-frame clones and leaves some out. The sample consists of 850,000 to 900,000 clones, roughly 16% of them appearing once. The sequenced sample consisted of naive CD4+ T cells from blood. These receptors were collected from a woman younger than 35 in good health.

The rearrangement joins TRBV12-5 to TRBJ1-5; a possible D gene is TRBD1 (5 bases). The germline gives CDR1 LGHNT, CDR2 FRNRAP. The CDR3 is 14 residues long. The V end lost 6 bases, the J end lost 3 bases, and 12 bases lay between the germline ends. The CDR3 protein is CASGIDSYNQPQHF. Written as DNA, the CDR3 is TGTGCTAGTGGGATAGACAGCTACAATCAGCCCCAGCATTTT.

This clone has just a few counts. The chain carries TRBV21-1 and TRBJ2-7; the tabulated D call, TRBD1, remains unverified against the DNA. TRBV21-1 counts as a pseudogene. This CDR3 has 14 residues. DNA for the CDR3: TGTGCCAGCAGCAAAAGGCGGGGACAGGGCGAGCAGTACTTC. It is translated as CASSKRRGQGEQYF.

The V call is TRBV7-9, the J call TRBJ2-1, with D possibly matching TRBD1 (5 bases). V lost 4 bases and J 7 bases, leaving 11 bases between the germline ends. The length of the CDR3 is 13 residues. Germline CDR1 and CDR2: SEHNR and FQNEAQ (reference sequence). CDR3: CASSYKGRNEQFF. CDR3 DNA sequence: TGTGCCAGCAGCTACAAGGGGCGGAATGAGCAGTTCTTC.

This clone showed up just a few times. The chain has TRBV10-3 and TRBJ2-3, with 7 bases aligning to TRBD1. V was clipped by 6 bases and J by 0 bases; unmatched bases: 9. Per the germline V gene, CDR1 is ENHRY and CDR2 is SYGVKD. This CDR3 has 16 residues. The CDR3, as DNA: TGTGCCATCAGCCTAACTGGGACAGCTAGCACAGATACGCAGTATTTT. Its protein is CAISLTGTASTDTQYF.

This chain connects TRBV28 to TRBJ2-4, with 11 bases lining up with TRBD2. Germline V gene sequence: CDR1 MDHEN, CDR2 SYDVKM. This CDR3 has 16 amino acids. J was trimmed by 2 bases and V by 4 bases; bases with no gene match: 4. The CDR3 DNA reads as TGTGCCAGCAGTTATCCTAGCGGGAGGTCCAAAAACATTCAGTACTTC. This sequence encodes CASSYPSGRSKNIQYF.

This clone came up a few times. The CDR3 sequence is CASGQLDETQYF. The CDR3 bases are TGCGCCAGCGGGCAGCTCGACGAGACCCAGTACTTC. This rearrangement joins TRBV5-1 to TRBJ2-5, with no clear D. This CDR3 is 12 amino acids long. Trimming took 7 bases from V and 5 from J, leaving 12 bases between them. Germline V lookup: CDR1 SGHRS, CDR2 YFSETQ.

In its sample, this clone was seen a few times. The chain carries TRBV6-5 and TRBJ2-5, with a possible D match to TRBD2 (5 bases). CDR1 MNHEY and CDR2 SVGAGI come from the germline V gene. The ends were cut back, 8 bases at V and 2 bases at J, with 15 bases in the middle. The CDR3 spans 14 residues. The DNA of the CDR3 is TGTGCCAGCCGACTCAGCGGAAGTCAAGAGACCCAGTACTTC. Encoded protein: CASRLSGSQETQYF.